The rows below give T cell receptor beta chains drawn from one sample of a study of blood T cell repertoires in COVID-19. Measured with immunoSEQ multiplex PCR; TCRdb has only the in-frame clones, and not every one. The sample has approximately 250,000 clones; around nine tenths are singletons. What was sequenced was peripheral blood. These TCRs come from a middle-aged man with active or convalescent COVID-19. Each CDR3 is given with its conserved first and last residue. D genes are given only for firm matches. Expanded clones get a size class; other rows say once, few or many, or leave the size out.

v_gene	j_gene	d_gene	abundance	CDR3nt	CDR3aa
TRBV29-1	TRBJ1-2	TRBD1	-	TGCAGCGTTGCCGAGGACAGGTCCAACTATGGCTACACCTTC	CSVAEDRSNYGYTF
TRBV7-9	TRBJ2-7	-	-	TGTGCCAGCAGCTTAGGTTCGGACATCTCCTACGAGCAGTACTTC	CASSLGSDISYEQYF
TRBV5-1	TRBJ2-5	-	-	TGCGCCAGCAGCTTGCGAGAGACCCAGTACTTC	CASSLRETQYF
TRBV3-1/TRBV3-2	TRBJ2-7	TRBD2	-	TGTGCCAGCAGCCAAACCGGGACTAGCGGGAGAGTCGCCTACGAGCAGTACTTC	CASSQTGTSGRVAYEQYF
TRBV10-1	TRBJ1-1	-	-	TGCGCCAGCACCGGACAGCTGAACACTGAAGCTTTCTTT	CASTGQLNTEAFF
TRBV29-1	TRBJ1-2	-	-	TGCAGCGTTGACAGGGAAAATTATGGCTACACCTTC	CSVDRENYGYTF
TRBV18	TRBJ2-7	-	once	TGTGCCAGCTCACCACCGACATTGACCTACGAGCAGTACTTC	CASSPPTLTYEQYF
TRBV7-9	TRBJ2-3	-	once	TGTGCCAGCAGCCCCCCCGCAGGGCGAGAAGGGACAGATACGCAGTATTTT	CASSPPAGREGTDTQYF
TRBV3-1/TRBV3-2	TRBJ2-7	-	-	TGTGCCAGCAGCCAACACACTTCCGGGTTACTGTACTTC	CASSQHTSGLLYF
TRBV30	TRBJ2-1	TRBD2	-	TGTGCCTGGATGGGACTAGCGGACAATGAGCAGTTCTTC	CAWMGLADNEQFF
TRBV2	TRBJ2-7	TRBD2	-	TGTGCCAGCAGTGCGTTAGGACTAGCGGGACACGAGCAGTACTTC	CASSALGLAGHEQYF
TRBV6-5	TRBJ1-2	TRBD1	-	TGTGCCAGCAGTATCAGGGGGTATGGCTACACCTTC	CASSIRGYGYTF
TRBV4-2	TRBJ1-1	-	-	TGTGCCAGCAGCCAAGGTAGGACATCGAACACTGAAGCTTTCTTT	CASSQGRTSNTEAFF
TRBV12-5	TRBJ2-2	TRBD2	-	TGTGCTAGTGCCCTTTCGGGAGGGATCGGGGAGCTGTTTTTT	CASALSGGIGELFF
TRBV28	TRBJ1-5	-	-	TGTGCCAGCAGTTTACGGGCAGGGGCCCAGCATTTT	CASSLRAGAQHF
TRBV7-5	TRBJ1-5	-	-	TGTGTCAGAAGCTTATTCCCAGGGGGTATCGGCAATCAGCCCCAGCATTTT	CVRSLFPGGIGNQPQHF
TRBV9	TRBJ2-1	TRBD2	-	TGTGCCAGCAGCGTATTAGCGGGGGGGCACAGCGGTGAGCAGTTCTTC	CASSVLAGGHSGEQFF
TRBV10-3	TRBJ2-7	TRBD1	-	TGTGCCATCAGATTGGGACAGGGAGCCTACGAGCAGTACTTC	CAIRLGQGAYEQYF
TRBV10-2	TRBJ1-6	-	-	TGCGCCAGCAGTGAGGACAGAAATAATTCACCCCTCCACTTT	CASSEDRNNSPLHF
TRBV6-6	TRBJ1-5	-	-	TGTGCCAGCTCCCCTGGAGGTGATAATCAGCCCCAGCATTTT	CASSPGGDNQPQHF
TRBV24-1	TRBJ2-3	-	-	TGTGCCACCAGTGATCCCGGAACGGGGGGCATCACAGATACGCAGTATTTT	CATSDPGTGGITDTQYF
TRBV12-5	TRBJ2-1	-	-	TGTGCTAGTGGTTTTGTGCCGGGACAAAAGCAGTTCTTC	CASGFVPGQKQFF
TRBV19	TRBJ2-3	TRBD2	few	TGTGCCAGTAGTATCTCACTAGCGGGGTTCACAGATACGCAGTATTTT	CASSISLAGFTDTQYF
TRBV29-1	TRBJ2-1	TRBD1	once	TGCAGCGTTGAGAGGACAGGGTTTGTGGATGAGCAGTTCTTC	CSVERTGFVDEQFF
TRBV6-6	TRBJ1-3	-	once	TGTGCCAGCACCCCGGGCAGGGCCGGAAACACCATATATTTT	CASTPGRAGNTIYF
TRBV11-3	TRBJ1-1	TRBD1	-	TGTGCCAGCAGCTTAGAGGGATCCGGGACAGCGGCTTTCTTT	CASSLEGSGTAAFF
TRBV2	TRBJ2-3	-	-	TGTGCCAGCAACAGAGCTGGGTCAGATACGCAGTATTTT	CASNRAGSDTQYF
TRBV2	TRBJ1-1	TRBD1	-	TGTGCCAGCAGCGGACAGGGGGCTGAAGCTTTCTTT	CASSGQGAEAFF
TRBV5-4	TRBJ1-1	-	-	TGTGCCAGCAGCGATGGTGCTCGGAGGAACACTGAAGCTTTCTTT	CASSDGARRNTEAFF
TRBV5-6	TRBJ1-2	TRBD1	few	TGTGCCAGCACCCTAGACAGGGGTCCCTACACCTTC	CASTLDRGPYTF
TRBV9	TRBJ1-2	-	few	TGTGCCAGCAGCGTAGCAGACAGGAACTATGGCTACACCTTC	CASSVADRNYGYTF
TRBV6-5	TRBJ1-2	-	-	TGTGCCAGCAGCGACGGAGCTAACTATGGCTACACCTTC	CASSDGANYGYTF
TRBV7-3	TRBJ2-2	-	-	TGTGCCAGCAGCCCTGGACTGAACACCGGGGAGCTGTTTTTT	CASSPGLNTGELFF
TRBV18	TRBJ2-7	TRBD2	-	TGTGCCAGCTCACCACCGACTAGCGGGGTCCCCGAGCAGTACTTC	CASSPPTSGVPEQYF
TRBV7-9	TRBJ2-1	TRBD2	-	TGTGCCAGCAGGCAAACCCAGCGGGAGAGCTCCTACAATGAGCAGTTCTTC	CASRQTQRESSYNEQFF
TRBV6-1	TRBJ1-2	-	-	TGTGCCAGCAGTGAGTCAGGGGCTGCTGGCTACACCTTC	CASSESGAAGYTF
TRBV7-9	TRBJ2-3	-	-	TGTGCCAGCAGCTTCCAGGGTCCTGGCACAGATACGCAGTATTTT	CASSFQGPGTDTQYF
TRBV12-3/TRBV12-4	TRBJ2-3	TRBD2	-	TGTGCCTACGCGCTAGCGGGCACAGATACGCAGTATTTT	CAYALAGTDTQYF
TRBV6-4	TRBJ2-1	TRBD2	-	TGTGCCAGCAATTATTCTAGCGGCCTTAGGACAAACAATGAGCAGTTCTTC	CASNYSSGLRTNNEQFF
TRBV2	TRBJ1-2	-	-	TGTGCCAGCGTACCAGGGGCCGGAGCTAACTATGGCTACACCTTC	CASVPGAGANYGYTF
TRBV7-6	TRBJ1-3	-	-	TGTGCCAGCAGCCGTAGTTCCTCTGGAAACACCATATATTTT	CASSRSSSGNTIYF
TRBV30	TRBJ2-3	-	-	TGTGCCTGGAGTGCCCCAGCGGTGACCACAGATACGCAGTATTTT	CAWSAPAVTTDTQYF
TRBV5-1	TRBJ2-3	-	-	TGCGCCAGCAGCTTCATCAGGGATAGTACAGATACGCAGTATTTT	CASSFIRDSTDTQYF
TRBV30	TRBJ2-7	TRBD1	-	TGTGCCTGGAGTATACAGGGGGACGAGCAGTACTTC	CAWSIQGDEQYF
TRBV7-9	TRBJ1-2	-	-	TGTGCCAGCAGCTTAGGGGCACACTCTAACTATGGCTACACCTTC	CASSLGAHSNYGYTF
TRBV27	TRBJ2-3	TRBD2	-	TGTGCCAGCAGTTCACTAGCGGGAAGTGGAGATACGCAGTATTTT	CASSSLAGSGDTQYF
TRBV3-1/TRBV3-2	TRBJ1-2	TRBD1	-	TGTGCCAGCAGCCAAGGGACAGGTGGCTACACCTTC	CASSQGTGGYTF
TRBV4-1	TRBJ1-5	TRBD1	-	TGCGCCAGCAGCCAAGATCCCGGGACAGGGAGTTATAGCAATCAGCCCCAGCATTTT	CASSQDPGTGSYSNQPQHF
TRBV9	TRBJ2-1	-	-	TGTGCCAGCAGCCTCCTCCCGGGTAGCGGCTCTAGCAATGAGCAGTTCTTC	CASSLLPGSGSSNEQFF
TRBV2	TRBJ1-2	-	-	TGTGCCAGCAGTGAACCCAGTCCCCCCGCATACGGACTCTATGGCTACACCTTC	CASSEPSPPAYGLYGYTF
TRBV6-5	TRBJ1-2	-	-	TGTGCCAGCAGAGCCCATATTTTGAGTGGCTACACCTTC	CASRAHILSGYTF
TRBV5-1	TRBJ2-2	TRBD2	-	TGCGCCAGCAGCTGGATGGGCGGGAGGACCGGGGAGCTGTTTTTT	CASSWMGGRTGELFF
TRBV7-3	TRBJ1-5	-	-	TGTGCCAGCAGCTTAACGGGGCCAGATCAGCCCCAGCATTTT	CASSLTGPDQPQHF